This T cell receptor beta chain was retrieved from a study of graft-versus-host responses after intestinal transplantation. As for the study in general: Those transplanted obtained multivisceral, liver-intestinal, or isolated intestinal grafts. Every recipient had anti-thymocyte globulin induction and two to four years of tacrolimus plus steroids.

Study-wide results and caveats: Some GvH clones appeared in ileal mucosa or blood before recipient bone marrow.

With V trimmed by 6 bases and J by 4 bases, 15 bases remained unmatched. The CDR3 extends over 17 amino acids. From germline, CDR1 is ENHRY and CDR2 SYGVKD. Only in-frame clones appear in the TCRdb table, and some are missing; sequencing was by immunoSEQ multiplex PCR. The table includes about 98,000 clones, about 82% detected once. In the case of this clone: Its antigen is not known.

V gene TRBV10-3 combines with J gene TRBJ1-2; 9 nucleotides line up with TRBD1. Here the sequenced sample was PBMCs, taken 255 days after intestinal transplant. This receptor was obtained from a human patient who received an intestinal transplant, so some T cells may come from the graft donor. The CDR3 sequence: CAISAGTGFAPGYGYTF. Here the CDR3 DNA reads TGTGCCATCAGCGCCGGGACAGGGTTTGCCCCTGGCTATGGCTACACCTTC.